This T cell receptor beta chain was recorded in a study of regulatory T cells in long-lasting Graves disease. Findings of the study overall: Persistent disease showed a preference for TRBV28, TRBJ1-2 and TRBJ2-5.

HTBI primers from iRepertoire and Arm-PCR of CDR3 regions yielded the TCR beta libraries. TCRdb re-derived calls from the multiplex PCR reads in MiXCR, one entry per CDR3 protein. The sample has about 540,000 distinct CDR3 sequences; approximately 13% are singletons. This clonotype was observed at least ten times. Its target is not known. The CDR3 runs to 14 residues. The V segment lost 5 bases and the J segment 3 bases; nucleotides outside the gene matches: 3. Germline CDR1 reads SGHAT; CDR2 reads FQNNGV. The time point was: newly diagnosed GD, antithyroid drugs for less than 3 months. Scientists built the TCR library using RNA that was extracted from PBMCs. These data also formed part of another study, on T cells in Graves' hyperthyroidism and ophthalmopathy. Per that study: Each diagnosis drew on symptoms, thyroxine, TRAb, thyroid ultrasound and orbital computed tomography findings. An initial round of RT-PCR targeting the TCR CDR3 relied on the HTBI primer set.

This receptor was taken from a man aged 25 to 45 with Graves disease. The sample in question was peripheral blood mononuclear cells (PBMCs), obtained at new diagnosis, from a patient treated with antithyroid drugs. V usage is TRBV11-2 and J usage is TRBJ2-7; 11 bases line up with TRBD2. The CDR3 protein is CASSVGTSGYEQYF. CDR3 bases: TGTGCCAGCAGCGTCGGGACTAGCGGCTACGAGCAGTACTTC.